Each of the 25 T cell receptor beta chains below was sequenced from the same sample in a study of OX40 agonist ivuxolimab in advanced cancers. TCRdb's table, derived via immunoSEQ multiplex PCR, lists solely in-frame clones and lacks some. Altogether around 50,000 clones are present, approximately 90% being singletons, with the ten largest covering roughly 0.67%. The sequencing used CD4+ or CD8+ T cells sorted from blood, collected in a trial of the OX40 agonist ivuxolimab. The receptor source for this set is an adult with an advanced solid tumor such as melanoma, head and neck, liver or kidney cancer.

The rearrangement links TRBV5-8 to TRBJ2-5, with 8 bases fitting TRBD1. V lost 7 bases, J lost 5 bases, and 13 bases stayed unmatched. Germline V CDR1 and CDR2: SGHTS, YDEGEE. This CDR3 has 15 residues. The CDR3, as DNA: TGTGCCAGCCGAGCGCGACAGGGGATAGGGGAGACCCAGTACTTC. This encodes CASRARQGIGETQYF.

The J gene is TRBJ2-3, the V gene TRBV5-1; tentative D call: TRBD2 (5 bases). The germline V gene has CDR1 SGHRS and CDR2 YFSETQ. This CDR3 region has 16 residues. V was shortened by 2 bases and J by 5 bases, with 18 bases between the two germline ends. CDR3 coding DNA: TGCGCCAGCAGCTTACAGCCCAGCGGCCCAGGAGATACGCAGTATTTT. Residues: CASSLQPSGPGDTQYF.

This rearrangement joins TRBV6-1 to TRBJ1-5; D call uncertain. Germline V gene lookup returns CDR1 MNHNS and CDR2 SASEGT. CDR3 size: 13 residues. V lost 6 bases, J lost 7 bases, and 13 bases lay in between. CDR3 DNA: TGTGCCAGCAGAGACACCTCCGGGCAGCCCCAGCATTTT. It codes for CASRDTSGQPQHF.

This sequence joins TRBV6-1 and TRBJ2-3, with D possibly being TRBD1 or TRBD2 (5 bases each). V gave up 4 bases and J gave up 2 bases, with 10 bases separating them. From germline, CDR1 is MNHNS and CDR2 SASEGT. The CDR3 extends over 14 amino acids. DNA of the CDR3: TGTGCCAGCAGTGTTCAGGGAGCCACAGATACGCAGTATTTT. It translates to CASSVQGATDTQYF.

The chain carries TRBV2 and TRBJ1-1; D gene ambiguous. V was shortened by 8 bases and J by 0 bases, with 10 bases between the two germline ends. Germline V CDR1 and CDR2: SNHLY, FYNNEI. The CDR3 has 13 residues. The CDR3 DNA follows: TGTGCCAGCGATGGCCAGCTGAACACTGAAGCTTTCTTT. It is translated as CASDGQLNTEAFF.

This clone was seen only a few times. One junction end disagrees with the germline gene, perhaps due to a read error. This chain joins TRBV6-1 and TRBJ1-2; 8 bases are a match to TRBD1. The V gene's germline CDR1 is MNHNS and CDR2 SASEGT. The CDR3 sequence is 14 residues long. The CDR3, as DNA: TGTGCCAGCAGCGAAGGACAGGGCAACTATGGCTACACCTTC. This encodes CASSEGQGNYGYTF.

This chain links TRBV5-1 with TRBJ2-1; 9 nucleotides line up with TRBD2. The V segment lost 0 bases and the J segment 7 bases; nucleotides outside the gene matches: 5. Germline CDR1 reads SGHRS; CDR2 reads YFSETQ. The CDR3 totals 15 residues. The CDR3 protein is CASSLVAGAANEQFF. DNA for the CDR3: TGCGCCAGCAGCTTGGTAGCGGGAGCAGCTAATGAGCAGTTCTTC.

The chain employs TRBV10-3 and TRBJ2-1; tentative D call: TRBD1 (5 bases). Trimming removed 2 bases at V and 8 bases at J, with 10 bases between. CDR3 length equals 13 residues. Germline CDR1 is ENHRY and CDR2 is SYGVKD. This CDR3 reads CAISEVRDDEQFF. CDR3 nucleotide sequence: TGTGCCATCAGTGAGGTCAGGGATGATGAGCAGTTCTTC.

The gene calls are TRBV2 and TRBJ1-5; 8 bases map to TRBD1. The CDR3 covers 13 residues. Germline V lookup: CDR1 SNHLY, CDR2 FYNNEI. J was trimmed by 5 bases and V by 4 bases; bases with no gene match: 1. CDR3 sequence: CASSATGDQPQHF. In nucleotides, the CDR3 is TGTGCCAGCAGTGCGACAGGGGATCAGCCCCAGCATTTT.

The rearrangement links TRBV5-4 to TRBJ2-7; 14 positions agree with TRBD2. V shed 4 bases, J shed 7 bases, and the junction held 13 bases outside the gene matches. This CDR3 has 17 amino acids. Looked up from germline, CDR1 is SGHNT and CDR2 is YYREEE (reference sequence). CDR3: CASSLGTSGSPLSEQYF. For the CDR3, the DNA is TGTGCCAGCAGCCTAGGGACTAGCGGGAGCCCCTTGAGTGAGCAGTACTTC.

V gene TRBV14 combines with J gene TRBJ1-6; the D gene is possibly TRBD1 (5 bases). The CDR3 extends over 14 amino acids. V was trimmed by 5 bases and J by 3 bases, leaving 8 bases between them. Germline V gene data show CDR1 as SGHDN and CDR2 as FVKESK. The CDR3 DNA is TGTGCCAGCAGCGGGGGGAGCTATAATTCACCCCTCCACTTT. It codes for CASSGGSYNSPLHF.

The chain uses TRBV6-1 and TRBJ2-7, with 10 bases aligning to TRBD1. The V segment lost 4 bases and the J segment 2 bases; nucleotides outside the gene matches: 5. The germline V gene has CDR1 MNHNS and CDR2 SASEGT. This CDR3 comprises 15 residues. This CDR3 reads CASSVGTGETYEQYF. The DNA for the CDR3 is TGTGCCAGCAGTGTTGGGACAGGGGAGACCTACGAGCAGTACTTC.

The genes are TRBV6-5 and TRBJ2-2, with TRBD1 matching 7 bases. The CDR3 sequence is 16 residues long. Losses at the gene ends were 0 bases for V and 4 bases for J; bases not matched to a gene: 5. CDR1 MNHEY and CDR2 SVGAGI come from the germline V gene. The CDR3 region is CASSYSFRGPTGELFF. As DNA, the CDR3 is TGTGCCAGCAGTTACTCCTTTAGGGGGCCCACCGGGGAGCTGTTTTTT.

The rearrangement links TRBV2 to TRBJ1-5, with D maybe TRBD1 (5 bases). The CDR3 length is 15 residues. Trimming cost V 6 bases and J 6 bases, with 18 bases left between them. The germline V gene encodes CDR1 SNHLY and CDR2 FYNNEI. The CDR3 DNA is TGTGCCAGCAGGAAAGACAGCGGGGTTTTTCAGCCCCAGCATTTT. It is translated as CASRKDSGVFQPQHF.

This chain uses TRBV5-8 with TRBJ1-2; D possibly corresponds to TRBD1 (5 bases). Looked up from germline, CDR1 is SGHTS and CDR2 is YDEGEE. Trimming shortened V by 4 bases and J by 3 bases, and 13 bases separated the two germline ends. The CDR3 length is 14 residues. The DNA of the CDR3 is TGTGCCAGCAGCGACACCGGGGGGGACTATGGCTACACCTTC. Its translation: CASSDTGGDYGYTF.

The chain links TRBV28 to TRBJ1-5, with 9 bases that match TRBD1. V lost 7 bases and J lost 6; bases outside the gene matches: 1. This CDR3 contains 12 residues. The germline V gene has CDR1 MDHEN and CDR2 SYDVKM. The CDR3 DNA sequence: TGTGCCAGCAACAGGGGGCCTCAGCCCCAGCATTTT. Translated, it gives CASNRGPQPQHF. Full variable domain (remainder filled in from reference TRBV28 and TRBJ1-5): DVKVTQSSRYLVKRTGEKVFLECVQDMDHENMFWYRQDPGLGLRLIYFSYDVKMKEKGDIPEGYSVSREKKERFSLILESASTNQTSMYLCASNRGPQPQHFGDGTRLSIL.

The chain employs TRBV5-1 and TRBJ2-7; D unclear. CDR1 SGHRS and CDR2 YFSETQ come from the germline V gene. This CDR3 is built from 15 residues. V lost 5 bases to trimming and J lost 2 bases, with 17 bases between them. CDR3 in DNA: TGCGCCAGCAGGGTGGATGGTCCCGCAACCTACGAGCAGTACTTC. This sequence encodes CASRVDGPATYEQYF.

This rearrangement joins TRBV23-1 to TRBJ2-7; no clear D gene. Being an ORF, TRBV23-1 has a function that is uncertain. The CDR3 loop spans 14 amino acids. Deletions cut 4 bases from V and 6 bases from J, with 16 bases between. CDR3 DNA sequence: TGCGCCAGCAGTCTTTGGGCAGGACGCTGCGAGCAGTACTTC. It codes for CASSLWAGRCEQYF.

The chain combines TRBV29-1 with TRBJ2-5, with a possible D match to TRBD2 (7 bases). Deletions cut 4 bases from V and 4 bases from J, with 10 bases between. CDR3 length: 12 residues. Germline CDR1 is SQVTM and CDR2 is ANQGSEA. CDR3 sequence (DNA): TGCAGCGTTGGGGGGGGCGGAGAGACCCAGTACTTC. Translating it yields CSVGGGGETQYF.

J is TRBJ2-7 and V is TRBV19; D is perhaps TRBD1 (6 bases). The V end was cut by 3 bases, the J end by 3 bases, with 9 bases between. CDR3 length equals 13 residues. CDR1 and CDR2 (germline): LNHDA, SQIVND (reference sequence). CDR3 amino acids: CASSIGQSYEQYF. The CDR3 DNA follows: TGTGCCAGTAGTATCGGACAGAGCTACGAGCAGTACTTC.

On this clone itself: At the DNA level, this CDR3 is encoded by other sequences in the same sample as well. This chain uses TRBV29-1 with TRBJ2-7; D is uncertain. Trimming shortened V by 4 bases and J by 0 bases, and 7 bases separated the two germline ends. The CDR3 extends over 12 amino acids. CDR1 SQVTM and CDR2 ANQGSEA come from the germline V gene. DNA of the CDR3: TGCAGCGTTGTTGAAAGCTCCTACGAGCAGTACTTC. Protein sequence: CSVVESSYEQYF.

The V call is TRBV30, the J call TRBJ1-1; a weak D match, TRBD1 (6 bases). There are 13 residues in the CDR3. V was cut by 3 bases and J by 1 base, with 9 bases left in between. Germline V gene lookup returns CDR1 GTSNPN and CDR2 SVGIG (reference sequence). The CDR3, as DNA: TGTGCCTGGAGGCGGACAGAGAACACTGAAGCTTTCTTT. Its protein product is CAWRRTENTEAFF.

This chain uses TRBV4-2 with TRBJ1-5; D possibly corresponds to TRBD1 (6 bases). Germline lookup yields CDR1 LGHNA and CDR2 YNFKEQ. Trimming stripped 1 base from V and 4 bases from J, with 11 bases between. This CDR3 has 15 amino acids. This chain's CDR3 is CASSQVGTNNQPQHF. The CDR3 bases are TGTGCCAGCAGCCAAGTGGGGACAAATAATCAGCCCCAGCATTTT.

The chain recombines TRBV2 with TRBJ2-7, with D tentatively TRBD1 (6 bases). The length of the CDR3 is 11 residues. Germline V CDR1 and CDR2: SNHLY, FYNNEI. V was pared by 7 bases and J by 6 bases, with 10 bases between. The CDR3: CASTTGTEQYF. CDR3 nucleotide sequence: TGTGCCAGCACTACAGGGACCGAGCAGTACTTC.

The chain carries TRBV19 and TRBJ2-5; 7 positions agree with TRBD1. Germline assignment: CDR1 LNHDA and CDR2 SQIVND (reference sequence). The V gene end was trimmed by 5 bases and the J gene end by 1 base; junction bases not matched to a gene: 7. This CDR3 is 15 amino acids long. The CDR3 loop is CASSPRTGPQETQYF. The CDR3 DNA sequence: TGTGCCAGTAGTCCGCGGACAGGACCCCAAGAGACCCAGTACTTC.